Listed below are T cell receptor beta chains from one sample, sequenced in a study of cytomegalovirus exposure and HLA in healthy donors. The assay was immunoSEQ multiplex PCR, and TCRdb's table has in-frame clones only and misses some. The top ten hold 4% to 5% of the sample, which has about 170,000 clones, 80% to 90% seen once. Source material: PBMCs. The receptors were sampled from a woman aged 18-35 years in good health and CMV-seropositive. Each CDR3 is given with its conserved first and last residue. A D gene is named only where the DNA matches it firmly. The size entry is marked missing in some rows and otherwise reads once, few, many or a size class.

V	size	J	D	CDR3	DNA
TRBV11-2	.	TRBJ2-5	TRBD2	CASSRTSGTPKETQYF	TGTGCCAGCAGCAGAACTAGCGGGACCCCAAAGGAGACCCAGTACTTC
TRBV14	.	TRBJ1-5	TRBD1	CASSRDSLIPNQPQHF	TGTGCCAGCAGCCGGGACAGCCTCATCCCCAATCAGCCCCAGCATTTT
TRBV13	.	TRBJ1-6	.	CASSEVNSPLHF	TGTGCCAGCAGCGAGGTAAATTCACCCCTCCACTTT
TRBV7-6	.	TRBJ2-2	.	CASSLVRVLKNTGELFF	TGTGCCAGCAGCTTAGTCCGGGTCCTAAAGAACACCGGGGAGCTGTTTTTT
TRBV5-1	.	TRBJ2-6	TRBD2	CASSLVLAGAGANVLTF	TGCGCCAGCAGCTTGGTTCTAGCGGGGGCTGGGGCCAACGTCCTGACTTTC
TRBV19	.	TRBJ2-1	TRBD1	CASSVGTGAHNEQFF	TGTGCCAGTAGTGTTGGGACAGGGGCCCACAATGAGCAGTTCTTC
TRBV29-1	.	TRBJ2-3	.	CSVEDLPSQGKDTQYF	TGCAGCGTTGAAGATCTTCCGAGCCAGGGGAAGGATACGCAGTATTTT
TRBV18	.	TRBJ2-7	TRBD2	CASSPSGASSYEQYF	TGTGCCAGCTCACCAAGCGGGGCGAGCTCCTACGAGCAGTACTTC
TRBV6-7	.	TRBJ2-3	TRBD2	CASSYSWRGSTDTQYF	TGTGCCAGCAGTTACTCTTGGCGGGGGAGCACAGATACGCAGTATTTT
TRBV25-1	.	TRBJ2-1	.	CASSAYRTTPKLTTLF	TGTGCCAGCAGTGCTTATCGGACTACGCCTAAACTAACGACCCTCTTC
TRBV11-2	.	TRBJ2-7	TRBD2	CASSSTLASGGAEQYF	TGTGCCAGCAGCTCAACCTTGGCTAGCGGGGGGGCGGAGCAGTACTTC
TRBV6-6	few	TRBJ1-2	.	CASSYSYSLGYTF	TGTGCCAGCAGTTACTCCTATTCTCTGGGCTACACCTTC
TRBV10-2	.	TRBJ2-3	TRBD2	CASSDEAGVDTQYF	TGCGCCAGCAGTGACGAAGCGGGGGTAGATACGCAGTATTTT
TRBV7-9	.	TRBJ2-7	TRBD2	CASSSRLAVAEQYF	TGTGCCAGCAGCTCGAGACTAGCGGTCGCAGAGCAGTACTTC